These 30 T cell receptor beta chains were all obtained from the same sample, sequenced in a study of T cells in Graves' hyperthyroidism and ophthalmopathy. Researchers took RNA transcripts and amplified the TCR beta CDR3 regions from them. HTBI primers were used for first-round RT-PCR of the TCR CDR3. TCRdb passed the multiplex PCR reads through MiXCR, listing each CDR3 protein once. This sample has hundreds of thousands of distinct CDR3 sequences, with roughly 40% found just once. Sample: blood. The origin of the receptors is a man aged 18 to 29 with Graves' hyperthyroidism.

The sample holds a few counts of this clonotype. V usage is TRBV7-9 and J usage is TRBJ2-2, with TRBD2 matching 13 bases. This CDR3 has 16 residues. Germline lookup yields CDR1 SEHNR and CDR2 FQNEAQ (reference sequence). V dropped 7 bases and J dropped 3; count of bases not matched to a gene: 5. DNA of the CDR3: TGTGCCAGCAAACTAGCGGGAGGGCCGTACACCGGGGAGCTGTTTTTT. Protein product: CASKLAGGPYTGELFF.

The chain employs TRBV12-3 or TRBV12-4 and TRBJ2-7; D possibly corresponds to TRBD1 (6 bases). Trimming pared 5 bases from V and 3 bases from J, leaving 14 bases between. The CDR3 loop spans 14 amino acids. CDR3 DNA sequence: TGTGCCAGCAGTGGGACATGGGGAAGCTACGAGCAGTACTTC. This encodes CASSGTWGSYEQYF.

This clonotype was counted between two and nine times. The chain couples TRBV9 to TRBJ2-7, with 14 bases fitting TRBD2. Trimming removed 4 bases from V and 5 bases from J; junction bases left unmatched: 8. The germline CDR1 and CDR2 sequences are SGDLS and YYNGEE. The CDR3 runs to 16 residues. The CDR3 DNA reads TGTGCCAGCAGCTCTCCGGGACTAGCGGGAGAGGACGAGCAGTACTTC. Amino acid sequence: CASSSPGLAGEDEQYF.

This clonotype was seen at least ten times. The chain has TRBV29-1 and TRBJ2-7; 8 positions match TRBD2. The CDR3 has 13 residues. V lost 7 bases and J lost 4; bases outside the gene matches: 9. The germline CDR1 and CDR2 sequences are SQVTM and ANQGSEA. In DNA form, the CDR3 reads TGCAGCGCTACAGGACTAGCCGGGTACGAGCAGTACTTC. Its protein product is CSATGLAGYEQYF.

The rearrangement uses TRBV20-1 and TRBJ2-2; no reliable D call. The germline V gene encodes CDR1 DFQATT and CDR2 SNEGSKA (reference sequence). The CDR3 loop spans 15 amino acids. Between the trimmed V and J ends, which lost 2 bases and 2 bases, there was a span of 12 bases. The DNA for the CDR3 is TGCAGTGCTAGAAACCTGAGAGGCAACACCGGGGAGCTGTTTTTT. It encodes CSARNLRGNTGELFF.

CDR3 sequence (DNA): TGTGCCAGAGGGACTAGCGGGACCGGGGAGCTGTTTTTT. This gives the protein CARGTSGTGELFF. V gene TRBV2 combines with J gene TRBJ2-2; 12 bases are a match to TRBD2. V lost 9 bases to trimming and J lost 5 bases; unmatched junction nucleotides: 1. The CDR3 runs to 13 residues. The germline V gene encodes CDR1 SNHLY and CDR2 FYNNEI. Together with reference TRBV2 and TRBJ2-2, the CDR3 gives the full variable domain: EPEVTQTPSHQVTQMGQEVILRCVPISNHLYFYWYRQILGQKVEFLVSFYNNEISEKSEIFDDQFSVERPDGSNFTLKIRSTKLEDSAMYFCARGTSGTGELFFGEGSRLTVL.

This clonotype appeared a few times. V and J are TRBV7-9 and TRBJ1-3; 7 bases fit TRBD1. J gave up 0 bases and V 4 bases, and 3 bases lay outside the gene matches. The CDR3 contains 15 residues. Germline assignment: CDR1 SEHNR and CDR2 FQNEAQ (reference sequence). Written as DNA, the CDR3 is TGTGCCAGCAGCTCCTACAGGGGCTCTGGAAACACCATATATTTT. It codes for CASSSYRGSGNTIYF.

This clonotype showed up many times. The CDR3 bases are TGTGCCAGCAGCGCCATGGGGGGTTACGGCTACACCTTC. Translating gives CASSAMGGYGYTF. The rearrangement uses TRBV9 and TRBJ1-2; D possibly corresponds to TRBD1 (5 bases). Trimming stripped 3 bases from V and 8 bases from J, with 14 bases between. This CDR3 region has 13 residues. The germline V gene has CDR1 SGDLS and CDR2 YYNGEE.

This clonotype was observed many times. The chain links TRBV7-3 to TRBJ1-5; possible D gene TRBD1, 5 bases. This CDR3 region has 15 residues. V was cut by 3 bases and J by 2 bases, with 11 bases left in between. The V gene's germline CDR1 is SGHTA and CDR2 FQGTGA. CDR3 DNA sequence: TGTGCCAGCAGCTTCGGCAGGGAGGGCAATCAGCCCCAGCATTTT. Its protein product is CASSFGREGNQPQHF.

The chain links TRBV19 to TRBJ1-1; TRBD1 matches 7 bases. Germline V gives CDR1 LNHDA, CDR2 SQIVND (reference sequence). The CDR3 length is 13 residues. With 11 bases clipped from V and 0 bases from J, the junction kept 6 bases outside the gene matches. The CDR3 DNA sequence: TGTGCCGGCGACAGGGACATGAACACTGAAGCTTTCTTT. Translated, it gives CAGDRDMNTEAFF.

V gene TRBV4-1 combines with J gene TRBJ1-1; D is possibly TRBD1 (5 bases). The CDR3 has 13 residues. Germline assignment: CDR1 MGHRA and CDR2 YSYEKL. V was trimmed by 0 bases and J by 7 bases, leaving 9 bases between them. The CDR3 reads CASSQDFGGEAFF. CDR3 sequence (DNA): TGCGCCAGCAGCCAAGATTTTGGGGGTGAAGCTTTCTTT.

With respect to this clonotype: One base away lies a much larger clone, so this may be a sequencing read error. The chain has TRBV4-1 and TRBJ1-5; D might be TRBD1 (5 bases). The germline V gene has CDR1 MGHRA and CDR2 YSYEKL. CDR3 length: 15 residues. The CDR3: CASSQAGRDDHPQHF. CDR3 bases: TGCGCCAGCAGCCAAGCAGGAAGGGACGATCACCCCCAGCATTTT.

This clonotype was picked up a small number of times. This chain uses TRBV9 with TRBJ2-5; D might be TRBD1 (5 bases). Trimming pared 4 bases from V and 5 bases from J, leaving 24 bases between. The CDR3 contains 17 residues. Germline lookup yields CDR1 SGDLS and CDR2 YYNGEE. The CDR3 nucleotides are TGTGCCAGCAGCCGCACCCCATTGAGGTCAGGGATGGAGACCCAGTACTTC. Translated, it gives CASSRTPLRSGMETQYF.

This clonotype appeared a few times. The chain couples TRBV4-2 to TRBJ2-7, with 9 positions matching TRBD1. This CDR3 contains 15 residues. Per the germline V gene, CDR1 is LGHNA and CDR2 is YNFKEQ. J gave up 3 bases and V 2 bases, and 5 bases lay outside the gene matches. The CDR3 DNA sequence: TGTGCCAGCAGCCAAACTCCGGGACAGGGCTACGAGCAGTACTTC. Amino acid sequence: CASSQTPGQGYEQYF.

The genes are TRBV24-1 and TRBJ1-2; D remains unclear. CDR1 and CDR2 (germline): KGHDR, SFDVKD. The CDR3 sequence is 13 residues long. The V and J ends lost 2 bases and 8 bases respectively, with 11 bases between them. The CDR3 reads CATSDSSVGGYTF. DNA for the CDR3: TGTGCCACCAGTGATTCGTCCGTTGGGGGCTACACCTTC.

The chain links TRBV7-2 to TRBJ2-5; tentatively, D is TRBD2 (6 bases). The V end lost 1 base, the J end lost 5 bases, and 14 bases lay between the germline ends. The germline V gene encodes CDR1 SGHTA and CDR2 FQGNSA. The CDR3 has 15 residues. CDR3 amino acids: CASSLVTRFQETQYF. The CDR3 DNA is TGTGCCAGCAGCTTAGTGACTAGATTTCAGGAGACCCAGTACTTC.

The rearrangement joins TRBV7-3 to TRBJ1-5, with 7 bases matching TRBD1. The CDR3 totals 17 residues. Germline loops: CDR1 SGHTA, CDR2 FQGTGA. V trimming: 5 bases; J trimming: 1 base; junction bases outside the gene matches: 11. The CDR3 loop is CASSQLLDRASNQPQHF. DNA for the CDR3: TGTGCCAGCAGCCAACTACTCGACAGGGCCAGCAATCAGCCCCAGCATTTT.

The rearrangement links TRBV19 to TRBJ1-2, with TRBD1 matching 9 bases. V was clipped by 10 bases and J by 0 bases; unmatched bases: 9. The CDR3 sequence is 15 residues long. Looked up from germline, CDR1 is LNHDA and CDR2 is SQIVND (reference sequence). The CDR3 DNA reads TGTGCCACCCGGACAGGGGTTTCTGCTAACTATGGCTACACCTTC. Protein: CATRTGVSANYGYTF.

Points on this clonotype: At one end the junction does not follow the germline gene, possibly because of a read error. The J gene is TRBJ2-7, the V gene TRBV10-3; D is unresolved. Looked up from germline, CDR1 is ENHRY and CDR2 is SYGVKD. The CDR3 loop spans 8 amino acids. CDR3 bases: TGTGCCATCAGTGAGCAGGACTTC. The encoded protein is CAISEQDF.

The V call is TRBV15, the J call TRBJ2-2, with D unresolved. The V end was cut by 3 bases, the J end by 6 bases, with 11 bases between. Germline CDR1 LNHNV, CDR2 YYDKDF (reference sequence). CDR3 size: 14 residues. CDR3 DNA sequence: TGTGCCACCAGCAGCCCCGGAACGGCCGGGGAGCTGTTTTTT. This encodes CATSSPGTAGELFF. Filled out from reference TRBV15 and TRBJ2-2, the complete variable domain reads DAMVIQNPRYQVTQFGKPVTLSCSQTLNHNVMYWYQQKSSQAPKLLFHYYDKDFNNEADTPDNFQSRRPNTSFCFLDIRSPGLGDTAMYLCATSSPGTAGELFFGEGSRLTVL.

The chain joins TRBV19 to TRBJ1-2; 7 nucleotides agree with TRBD1. V dropped 3 bases and J dropped 2; count of bases not matched to a gene: 3. CDR1 and CDR2 (germline): LNHDA, SQIVND (reference sequence). The CDR3 runs 14 residues. CDR3 in DNA: TGTGCCAGTAGTATGGCGACAGGGAACTATGGCTACACCTTC. Its translation: CASSMATGNYGYTF.

The chain employs TRBV29-1 and TRBJ2-3; tentative D call: TRBD2 (6 bases). Germline V lookup: CDR1 SQVTM, CDR2 ANQGSEA. This CDR3 has 13 amino acids. V lost 4 bases and J 2 bases, leaving 10 bases between the germline ends. CDR3 region: CSVGLVNTDTQYF. CDR3 nucleotide sequence: TGCAGCGTTGGACTAGTGAACACAGATACGCAGTATTTT.

This rearrangement joins TRBV2 to TRBJ2-7; TRBD2 aligns across 9 bases. Germline CDR1 and CDR2: SNHLY and FYNNEI. V shed 6 bases and J 2 bases; nucleotides not matched to a gene: 5. This CDR3 region has 14 residues. As DNA, the CDR3 is TGTGCCAGCAGGGGCGGGGGGGCCCCCTACGAGCAGTACTTC. Its translation is CASRGGGAPYEQYF.

V and J are TRBV20-1 and TRBJ1-1; TRBD1 agrees at 9 bases. This CDR3 spans 14 amino acids. The V gene's germline CDR1 is DFQATT and CDR2 SNEGSKA (reference sequence). V was pared by 3 bases and J by 8 bases, with 10 bases of the junction left unmatched. Here the CDR3 DNA reads TGCAGTGCTAGTGAACACACAGGGGGCTACGAAGCTTTCTTT. Amino acids: CSASEHTGGYEAFF.

This clonotype appeared a few times. The genes are TRBV5-6 and TRBJ1-1, with D possibly being TRBD1 (6 bases). Between the trimmed V and J ends, which lost 4 bases and 1 base, there was a span of 11 bases. The CDR3 is made up of 14 amino acids. Germline V gives CDR1 SGHDT, CDR2 YYEEEE. CDR3 protein: CASSPMDRNTEAFF. The CDR3, as DNA: TGTGCCAGCAGCCCTATGGACAGGAACACTGAAGCTTTCTTT.

This clonotype has just a few counts. V usage is TRBV9 and J usage is TRBJ2-7; no clear D gene. The CDR3 has 13 amino acids. Per the germline V gene, CDR1 is SGDLS and CDR2 is YYNGEE. The V end was cut by 0 bases, the J end by 3 bases, with 7 bases between. The CDR3 DNA reads as TGTGCCAGCAGCGTAGGTGACCTCTACGAGCAGTACTTC. It yields the protein CASSVGDLYEQYF.

This clonotype was observed a handful of times. This chain joins TRBV7-2 and TRBJ1-5, with 8 bases fitting TRBD1. V shed 5 bases and J 5 bases; nucleotides not matched to a gene: 11. The CDR3 covers 16 residues. Per germline, CDR1 SGHTA and CDR2 FQGNSA. The CDR3 sequence: CASSTGTGSLYQPQHF. CDR3 DNA: TGTGCCAGCAGCACCGGGACAGGTAGCTTGTATCAGCCCCAGCATTTT.

This clonotype was seen repeatedly, ten times or more. DNA of the CDR3: TGTGCCAGCAGCTCCGCGGGTTGGGGCTACACCTTC. Amino acid sequence: CASSSAGWGYTF. The genes are TRBV7-8 and TRBJ1-2; no clear D gene. Germline V gives CDR1 SGHVS, CDR2 FQNEAQ. The CDR3 sequence is 12 residues long. Trimming took 4 bases from V and 8 from J, leaving 11 bases between them.

The V and J genes are TRBV10-3 and TRBJ2-7; TRBD2 matches 7 bases. CDR1 and CDR2 (germline): ENHRY, SYGVKD. CDR3 length: 15 amino acids. J gave up 7 bases and V 4 bases, and 13 bases lay outside the gene matches. The CDR3 region has the DNA TGTGCCATCAGTGCTTCGGGAGGCGGAACCGGGGAGCAGTACTTC. It yields the protein CAISASGGGTGEQYF.

This clonotype appeared many times. Because it lacks the conserved phenylalanine or tryptophan at the end, this CDR3 is likely a read error. Because the CDR3's place on the DNA is in doubt, the DNA is left out and the CDR3 is given as listed by TCRdb. V and J are TRBV7-2 and TRBJ1-5; the DNA was not used to check the table's D call, TRBD1. From germline, CDR1 is SGHTA and CDR2 FQGNSA. The CDR3 length equals 10 residues, ends included. This CDR3 reads CASSSDRGWL.